These 9 T cell receptor beta chains came from one sample sequenced in a study of T cell responses to AZD1222 COVID-19 vaccine. TCRdb's copy holds only in-frame clones and misses some; the assay was immunoSEQ multiplex PCR. The sample consists of about 130,000 clones, around 90% of them appearing once. The sample was peripheral blood, taken 28 days after the second AZD1222 dose. The receptors stem from an adult who received the AZD1222 COVID-19 vaccine.

In its sample, this clone was seen many times. CDR3 region: CAWSLKLYEQYF. CDR3 DNA sequence: TGTGCCTGGAGTCTAAAGCTATACGAGCAGTACTTC. The rearrangement links TRBV30 to TRBJ2-7; D gene unclear. Germline assignment: CDR1 GTSNPN and CDR2 SVGIG (reference sequence). V was clipped by 2 bases and J by 4 bases, with 9 bases between them. CDR3 length equals 12 residues.

The chain recombines TRBV2 with TRBJ2-3; D may be TRBD2 (6 bases). The CDR3 consists of 13 residues. Germline-derived CDR1 and CDR2 are SNHLY and FYNNEI. Trimming removed 4 bases at V and 3 bases at J, with 8 bases between. The CDR3 protein is CASSAGETDTQYF. In DNA, the CDR3 is TGTGCCAGCAGTGCGGGAGAAACAGATACGCAGTATTTT.

The rearrangement joins TRBV9 to TRBJ1-6, with D maybe TRBD1 (6 bases). CDR3 length: 16 amino acids. Per germline, CDR1 SGDLS and CDR2 YYNGEE. V dropped 3 bases and J dropped 10 bases, with 20 bases sitting between them. The CDR3 here is CASSGPLQGPRSPLHF. In nucleotides, the CDR3 is TGTGCCAGCAGCGGCCCCTTACAGGGACCGAGGTCACCCCTCCACTTT.

The V call is TRBV19, the J call TRBJ2-3, with D unclear. The V end was cut by 6 bases, the J end by 2 bases, with 15 bases between. This CDR3 has 15 amino acids. Per the germline V gene, CDR1 is LNHDA and CDR2 is SQIVND (reference sequence). CDR3 residues: CASRAKGSITDTQYF. For the CDR3, the DNA is TGTGCCAGTAGGGCCAAGGGAAGTATCACAGATACGCAGTATTTT.

V and J are TRBV6-2 or TRBV6-3 and TRBJ1-2, with 7 bases identical to TRBD1. Germline V CDR1 and CDR2: MNHEY, SVGEGT. The CDR3 runs 16 residues. V dropped 2 bases and J dropped 6; count of bases not matched to a gene: 12. CDR3 coding DNA: TGTGCCAGCAGTTACCGCCGGGACAGCTTAGGGGATGGCTACACCTTC. Its translation: CASSYRRDSLGDGYTF.

Only one count was recorded for this clone. The V and J genes are TRBV11-2 and TRBJ1-2, with 7 bases lining up with TRBD1. The CDR3 totals 12 residues. CDR1 is SGHAT, CDR2 FQNNGV, per germline. J lost 7 bases, V lost 5 bases, and 4 bases had no gene match. CDR3 amino acids: CASSMTGFGYTF. As DNA, the CDR3 is TGTGCCAGCAGCATGACAGGGTTTGGCTACACCTTC.

The table lists this clone with a few counts. The CDR3: CASRPTKSNEKLFF. The CDR3 DNA reads as TGTGCCAGCAGACCTACAAAGAGTAATGAAAAACTGTTTTTT. The chain links TRBV19 to TRBJ1-4; D is unclear. This CDR3 region has 14 residues. V was shortened by 9 bases and J by 4 bases, with 15 bases between the two germline ends. Germline lookup yields CDR1 LNHDA and CDR2 SQIVND (reference sequence).

This clone was counted once. The chain employs TRBV7-3 and TRBJ2-1; 8 nucleotides agree with TRBD2. Germline V gene lookup returns CDR1 SGHTA and CDR2 FQGTGA. The CDR3 extends over 14 amino acids. The J segment lost 6 bases and the V segment lost 5 bases, leaving 6 bases of the junction unmatched. The CDR3 DNA sequence: TGTGCCAGCAGCGCCGGGACTAGTGCCAATGAGCAGTTCTTC. This sequence encodes CASSAGTSANEQFF.

The table lists this clone with a count of one. The chain couples TRBV30 to TRBJ2-2, with D possibly TRBD2 on 5 matching bases. This CDR3 comprises 14 residues. Between the trimmed V and J ends, which lost 1 base and 3 bases, there was a span of 9 bases. Per the germline V gene, CDR1 is GTSNPN and CDR2 is SVGIG (reference sequence). CDR3 DNA sequence: TGTGCCTGGAGTGCCGGGGTCCACACCGGGGAGCTGTTTTTT. Protein sequence: CAWSAGVHTGELFF.